This T cell receptor (beta chain) was captured by sequencing in a study of response to subunit inactivated influenza vaccine. This clonotype has more than one count but fewer than ten. Each CDR3 protein gets one entry after TCRdb re-called the RT-PCR reads with MiXCR. The sample carries about 570,000 distinct CDR3 sequences, around 11% recorded once. Unmatched junction bases numbered 7, after V lost 7 bases and J lost 5 bases. The CDR3 runs to 13 residues. This sample was also put to use in a study of T cells expressing NK-cell markers. That study adds: Template switching by 5'RACE with UMIs generated the TCR beta cDNA. For a few donors, these clonotypes were likewise the leading ones in the CD3+CD56-NKG2C+ fraction.

The starting material was PBMCs from blood, obtained on the day of vaccination. This sequence originates from a man in his forties or fifties who received an inactivated influenza vaccine. This chain links TRBV12-3 or TRBV12-4 with TRBJ2-5, with 7 bases that match TRBD1. The CDR3, as DNA: TGTGCCAGCACCGGGACCAGGGGGGAGACCCAGTACTTC. Its translation is CASTGTRGETQYF.